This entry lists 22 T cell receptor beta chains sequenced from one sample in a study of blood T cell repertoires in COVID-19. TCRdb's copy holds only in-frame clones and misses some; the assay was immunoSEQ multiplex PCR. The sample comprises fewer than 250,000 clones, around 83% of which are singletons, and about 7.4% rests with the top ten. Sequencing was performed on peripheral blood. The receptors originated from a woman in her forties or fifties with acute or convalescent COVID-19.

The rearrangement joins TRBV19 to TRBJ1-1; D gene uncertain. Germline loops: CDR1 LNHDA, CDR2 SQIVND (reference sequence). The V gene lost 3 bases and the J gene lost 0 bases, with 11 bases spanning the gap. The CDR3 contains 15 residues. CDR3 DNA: TGTGCCAGTAGTATTCGAAAGCCTTTGAACACTGAAGCTTTCTTT. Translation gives CASSIRKPLNTEAFF.

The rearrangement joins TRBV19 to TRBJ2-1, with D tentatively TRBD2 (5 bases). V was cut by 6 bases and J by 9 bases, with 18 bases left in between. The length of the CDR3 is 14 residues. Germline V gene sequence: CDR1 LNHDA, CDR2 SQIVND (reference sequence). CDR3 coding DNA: TGTGCCAGTAGCCCGAAGTCCAGCAGCGGTGAGCAGTTCTTC. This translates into CASSPKSSSGEQFF.

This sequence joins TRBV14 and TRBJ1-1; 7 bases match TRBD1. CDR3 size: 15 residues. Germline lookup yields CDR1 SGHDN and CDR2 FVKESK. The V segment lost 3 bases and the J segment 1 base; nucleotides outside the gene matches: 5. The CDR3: CASSHPTGRNTEAFF. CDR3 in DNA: TGTGCCAGCAGCCACCCGACAGGGCGGAACACTGAAGCTTTCTTT.

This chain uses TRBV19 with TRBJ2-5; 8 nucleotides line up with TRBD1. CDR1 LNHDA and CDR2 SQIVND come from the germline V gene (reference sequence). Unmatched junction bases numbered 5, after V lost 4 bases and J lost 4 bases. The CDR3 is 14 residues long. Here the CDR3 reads CASSSQGALETQYF. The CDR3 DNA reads TGTGCCAGTAGTAGCCAGGGGGCTTTAGAGACCCAGTACTTC. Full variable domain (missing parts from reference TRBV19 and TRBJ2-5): DGGITQSPKYLFRKEGQNVTLSCEQNLNHDAMYWYRQDPGQGLRLIYYSQIVNDFQKGDIAEGYSVSREKKESFPLTVTSAQKNPTAFYLCASSSQGALETQYFGPGTRLLVL.

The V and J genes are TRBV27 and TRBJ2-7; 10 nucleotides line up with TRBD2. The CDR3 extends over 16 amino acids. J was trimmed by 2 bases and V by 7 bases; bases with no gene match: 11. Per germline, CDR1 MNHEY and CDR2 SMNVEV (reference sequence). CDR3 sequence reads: CASKRGSGTSAYEQYF. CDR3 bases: TGTGCCAGCAAACGGGGGTCTGGGACTAGCGCCTACGAGCAGTACTTC.

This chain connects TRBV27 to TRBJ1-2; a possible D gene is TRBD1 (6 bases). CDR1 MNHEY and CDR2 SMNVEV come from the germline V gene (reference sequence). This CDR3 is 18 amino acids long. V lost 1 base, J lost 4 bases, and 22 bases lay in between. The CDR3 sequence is CASSLYTPTGPSIYGYTF. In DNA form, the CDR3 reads TGTGCCAGCAGTTTATATACCCCGACAGGCCCGAGTATCTATGGCTACACCTTC.

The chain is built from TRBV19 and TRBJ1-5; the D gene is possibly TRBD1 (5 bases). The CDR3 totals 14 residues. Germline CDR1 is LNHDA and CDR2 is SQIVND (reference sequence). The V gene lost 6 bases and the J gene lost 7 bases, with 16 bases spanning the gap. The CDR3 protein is CASSAKQALQPQHF. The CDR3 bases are TGTGCCAGTAGCGCAAAACAGGCGCTCCAGCCCCAGCATTTT.

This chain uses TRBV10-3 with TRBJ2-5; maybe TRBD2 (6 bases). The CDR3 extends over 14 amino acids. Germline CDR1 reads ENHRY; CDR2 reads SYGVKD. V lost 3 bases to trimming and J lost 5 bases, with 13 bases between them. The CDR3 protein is CAISDGGGGETQYF. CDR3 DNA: TGTGCCATCAGTGATGGAGGTGGGGGGGAGACCCAGTACTTC.

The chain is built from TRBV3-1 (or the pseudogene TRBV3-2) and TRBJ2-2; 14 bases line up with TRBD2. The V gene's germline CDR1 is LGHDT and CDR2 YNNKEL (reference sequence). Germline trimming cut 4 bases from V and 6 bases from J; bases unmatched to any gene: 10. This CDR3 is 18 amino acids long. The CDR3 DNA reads TGTGCCAGCAGCCGCCGGACTAGCGGGAGGAGTATTCCCGGGGAGCTGTTTTTT. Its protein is CASSRRTSGRSIPGELFF.

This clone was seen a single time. The CDR3: CASSPGQGASFFDGYTF. Here the CDR3 DNA reads TGTGCCAGCTCACCAGGGCAGGGGGCTTCTTTTTTCGATGGCTACACCTTC. The V call is TRBV18, the J call TRBJ1-2, with TRBD1 matching 8 bases. This CDR3 is built from 17 residues. The V gene's germline CDR1 is KGHSH and CDR2 LQKENI. V dropped 2 bases and J dropped 6; count of bases not matched to a gene: 14.

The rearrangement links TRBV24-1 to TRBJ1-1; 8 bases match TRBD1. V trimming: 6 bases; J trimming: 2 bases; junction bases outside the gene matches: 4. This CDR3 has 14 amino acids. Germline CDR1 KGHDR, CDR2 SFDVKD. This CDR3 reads CATSTQGGNTEAFF. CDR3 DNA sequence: TGTGCCACCAGTACACAGGGGGGAAACACTGAAGCTTTCTTT.

CDR3 in amino acids: CAISHTGVITGELFF. DNA for the CDR3: TGTGCCATCAGTCACACAGGGGTGATCACCGGGGAGCTGTTTTTT. This chain connects TRBV10-3 to TRBJ2-2, with TRBD1 matching 7 bases. V trimming: 5 bases; J trimming: 4 bases; junction bases outside the gene matches: 7. From germline, CDR1 is ENHRY and CDR2 SYGVKD. The CDR3 is 15 residues long.

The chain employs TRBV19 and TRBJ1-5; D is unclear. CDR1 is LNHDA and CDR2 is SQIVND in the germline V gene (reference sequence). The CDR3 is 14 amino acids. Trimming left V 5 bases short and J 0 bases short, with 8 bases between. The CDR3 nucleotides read TGTGCCAGTAGTCTTAGATTTAGCAATCAGCCCCAGCATTTT. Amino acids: CASSLRFSNQPQHF.

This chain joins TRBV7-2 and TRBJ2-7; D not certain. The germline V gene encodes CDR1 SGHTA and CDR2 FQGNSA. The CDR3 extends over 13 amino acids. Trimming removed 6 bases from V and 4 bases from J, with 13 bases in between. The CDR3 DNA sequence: TGTGCCAGCAGACCTAGTCCGATTTACGAGCAGTACTTC. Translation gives CASRPSPIYEQYF.

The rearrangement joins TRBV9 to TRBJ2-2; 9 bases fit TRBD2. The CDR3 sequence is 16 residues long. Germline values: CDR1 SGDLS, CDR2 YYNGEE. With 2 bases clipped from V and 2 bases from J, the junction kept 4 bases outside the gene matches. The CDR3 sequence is CASSVTSGGNTGELFF. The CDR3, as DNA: TGTGCCAGCAGCGTGACTAGCGGAGGAAACACCGGGGAGCTGTTTTTT.

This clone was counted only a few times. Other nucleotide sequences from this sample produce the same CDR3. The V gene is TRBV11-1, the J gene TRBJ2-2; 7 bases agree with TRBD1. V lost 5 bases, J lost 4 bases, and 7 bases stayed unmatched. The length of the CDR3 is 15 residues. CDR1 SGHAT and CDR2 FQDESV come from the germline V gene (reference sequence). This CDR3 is CASSPDRVGTGELFF. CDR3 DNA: TGTGCCAGCAGCCCTGACAGGGTCGGCACCGGGGAGCTGTTTTTT.

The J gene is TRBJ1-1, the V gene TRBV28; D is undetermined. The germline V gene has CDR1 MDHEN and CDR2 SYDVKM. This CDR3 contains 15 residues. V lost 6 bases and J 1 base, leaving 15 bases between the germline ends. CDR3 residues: CASSSHGRGNTEAFF. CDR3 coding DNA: TGTGCCAGCAGCTCTCACGGAAGAGGGAACACTGAAGCTTTCTTT. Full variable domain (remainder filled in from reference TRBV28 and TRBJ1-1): DVKVTQSSRYLVKRTGEKVFLECVQDMDHENMFWYRQDPGLGLRLIYFSYDVKMKEKGDIPEGYSVSREKKERFSLILESASTNQTSMYLCASSSHGRGNTEAFFGQGTRLTVV.

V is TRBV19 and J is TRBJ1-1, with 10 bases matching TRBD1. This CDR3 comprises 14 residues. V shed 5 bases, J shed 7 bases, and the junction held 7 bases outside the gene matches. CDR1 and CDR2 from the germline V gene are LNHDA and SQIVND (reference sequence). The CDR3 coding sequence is TGTGCCAGTAGTCCCCAGACAGGGGGCAGTGAAGCTTTCTTT. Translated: CASSPQTGGSEAFF.

The CDR3 sequence is CASSLYGSYEQYF. In nucleotides, the CDR3 is TGTGCCAGCAGCTTGTACGGTTCCTACGAGCAGTACTTC. The chain carries TRBV5-8 and TRBJ2-7; D is unclear. V was clipped by 1 base and J by 1 base, with 6 bases between them. The CDR3 extends over 13 amino acids. CDR1 is SGHTS, CDR2 YDEGEE, per germline. The entire variable domain, with the rest obtained from reference TRBV5-8 and TRBJ2-7, is as follows: EAGVTQSPTHLIKTRGQQATLRCSPISGHTSVYWYQQALGLGLQFLLWYDEGEERNRGNFPPRFSGRQFPNYSSELNVNALELEDSALYLCASSLYGSYEQYFGPGTRLTVT.

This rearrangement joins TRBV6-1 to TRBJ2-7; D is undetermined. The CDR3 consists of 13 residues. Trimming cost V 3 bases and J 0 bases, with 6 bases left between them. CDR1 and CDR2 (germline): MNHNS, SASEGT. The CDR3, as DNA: TGTGCCAGCAGTGACAGTGGCTCCTACGAGCAGTACTTC. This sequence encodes CASSDSGSYEQYF.

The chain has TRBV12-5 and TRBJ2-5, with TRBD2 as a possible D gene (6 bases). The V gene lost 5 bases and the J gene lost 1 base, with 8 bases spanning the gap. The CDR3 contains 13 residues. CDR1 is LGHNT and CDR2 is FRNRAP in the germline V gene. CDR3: CASGRDSQETQYF. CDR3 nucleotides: TGTGCTAGTGGTCGGGACTCCCAAGAGACCCAGTACTTC.

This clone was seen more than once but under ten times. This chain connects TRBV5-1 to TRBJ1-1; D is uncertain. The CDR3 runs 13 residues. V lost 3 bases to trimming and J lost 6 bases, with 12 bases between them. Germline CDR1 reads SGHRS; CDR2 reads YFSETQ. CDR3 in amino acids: CASSSTRGAEAFF. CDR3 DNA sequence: TGCGCCAGCAGCTCTACAAGAGGAGCTGAAGCTTTCTTT.